The 17 T cell receptor beta chains listed next were all sequenced from one sample in a study of blood T cell repertoires in COVID-19. Data came from immunoSEQ multiplex PCR; TCRdb stores just in-frame clones and leaves some out. The sample has more than 150,000 clones, roughly 80% seen once. Source material: peripheral blood. The receptors were sampled from a young man with active or convalescent COVID-19.

This chain links TRBV6-5 with TRBJ2-5; 8 bases agree with TRBD1. J lost 5 bases, V lost 5 bases, and 4 bases had no gene match. The CDR3 contains 13 residues. Germline V gene lookup returns CDR1 MNHEY and CDR2 SVGAGI. The CDR3 here is CASSRQGWETQYF. CDR3 bases: TGTGCCAGCAGTAGACAGGGGTGGGAGACCCAGTACTTC.

V usage is TRBV27 and J usage is TRBJ1-2; the match to TRBD1 covers 10 bases. The CDR3 sequence is 14 residues long. Germline V gene data show CDR1 as MNHEY and CDR2 as SMNVEV (reference sequence). Trimming cost V 6 bases and J 3 bases; bases outside gene matches: 4. In nucleotides, the CDR3 is TGTGCCAGCAGCATGACAGGGGGCTACTATGGCTACACCTTC. Encoded protein: CASSMTGGYYGYTF.

CDR3 sequence reads: CASSLEGGQPQHF. Here the CDR3 DNA reads TGTGCCAGCAGCTTAGAGGGAGGACAGCCCCAGCATTTT. V usage is TRBV7-9 and J usage is TRBJ1-5; no definite D call. This CDR3 is built from 13 residues. The V gene's germline CDR1 is SEHNR and CDR2 FQNEAQ (reference sequence). V was shortened by 1 base and J by 7 bases, with 8 bases between the two germline ends. The full variable domain, rest sourced from reference TRBV7-9 and TRBJ1-5, is DTGVSQNPRHKITKRGQNVTFRCDPISEHNRLYWYRQTLGQGPEFLTYFQNEAQLEKSRLLSDRFSAERPKGSFSTLEIQRTEQGDSAMYLCASSLEGGQPQHFGDGTRLSIL.

V and J are TRBV7-9 and TRBJ2-3; 11 positions match TRBD1. The V and J ends lost 4 bases and 2 bases, in that order; junction bases with no gene match: 2. Germline V gives CDR1 SEHNR, CDR2 FQNEAQ (reference sequence). The CDR3 sequence is 15 residues long. CDR3 protein: CASSSGQGATDTQYF. CDR3 DNA sequence: TGTGCCAGCAGCTCAGGACAGGGGGCCACAGATACGCAGTATTTT. The variable domain in full, completed from reference TRBV7-9 and TRBJ2-3, reads DTGVSQNPRHKITKRGQNVTFRCDPISEHNRLYWYRQTLGQGPEFLTYFQNEAQLEKSRLLSDRFSAERPKGSFSTLEIQRTEQGDSAMYLCASSSGQGATDTQYFGPGTRLTVL.

This clone was seen a single time. The chain carries TRBV7-9 and TRBJ1-1; D remains unclear. Germline V CDR1 and CDR2: SEHNR, FQNEAQ (reference sequence). Trimming cost V 2 bases and J 2 bases, with 3 bases left between them. This CDR3 spans 12 amino acids. The CDR3 is CASSLLNTEAFF. In DNA, the CDR3 is TGTGCCAGCAGCTTATTAAACACTGAAGCTTTCTTT.

CDR3 coding DNA: TGTGCCAGCAGCTTAGGCGGGGCCTCCTACAATGAGCAGTTCTTC. Amino acid sequence: CASSLGGASYNEQFF. The chain joins TRBV7-9 to TRBJ2-1; weak D call: TRBD2 (6 bases). With 1 base removed from V and 0 bases from J, the gap between germline ends came to 7 bases. Germline V lookup: CDR1 SEHNR, CDR2 FQNEAQ (reference sequence). The CDR3 consists of 15 residues.

CDR3 loop: CASSWDRGPRSPLHF. The CDR3 coding sequence is TGCGCCAGCAGCTGGGACAGGGGCCCGCGGTCACCCCTCCACTTT. V and J are TRBV23-1 and TRBJ1-6, with TRBD1 matching over 10 bases. TRBV23-1 is an ORF, with its function uncertain. There are 15 residues in the CDR3. The V gene end was trimmed by 6 bases and the J gene end by 10 bases; junction bases not matched to a gene: 9.

The chain recombines TRBV6-1 with TRBJ2-3; D gene ambiguous. The V end was cut by 1 base, the J end by 3 bases, with 11 bases between. CDR3 length equals 15 residues. Germline V lookup: CDR1 MNHNS, CDR2 SASEGT. As DNA, the CDR3 is TGTGCCAGCAGTGAAGTTGGTCCGAGTACAGATACGCAGTATTTT. It specifies CASSEVGPSTDTQYF.

The chain joins TRBV5-1 to TRBJ2-7; 10 bases are a match to TRBD1. V was clipped by 4 bases and J by 2 bases; unmatched bases: 3. CDR1 SGHRS and CDR2 YFSETQ come from the germline V gene. The CDR3 consists of 14 residues. The CDR3 is CASSAGQGAYEQYV. The CDR3 DNA reads as TGCGCCAGCAGCGCAGGACAGGGGGCCTACGAGCAGTACGTC.

The count of this clone is one. V and J are TRBV5-6 and TRBJ1-6; D is perhaps TRBD1 (6 bases). The CDR3 loop spans 14 amino acids. Germline CDR1 reads SGHDT; CDR2 reads YYEEEE. V was trimmed by 0 bases and J by 7 bases, leaving 8 bases between them. The CDR3 here is CASSLADRNSPLHF. The CDR3 DNA is TGTGCCAGCAGCTTGGCCGACAGGAATTCACCCCTCCACTTT.

This clone has only one observation. This chain uses TRBV7-9 with TRBJ1-2, with D uncertain. The CDR3 covers 19 residues. The germline CDR1 and CDR2 sequences are SEHNR and FQNEAQ (reference sequence). Trimming stripped 5 bases from V and 5 bases from J, with 30 bases between. The CDR3 spells CASSGLSLGAGPEFYGYTF. The CDR3 coding sequence is TGTGCCAGCAGCGGTCTGTCCCTGGGAGCGGGCCCCGAATTTTATGGCTACACCTTC. Complete variable domain (other parts from reference TRBV7-9 and TRBJ1-2): DTGVSQNPRHKITKRGQNVTFRCDPISEHNRLYWYRQTLGQGPEFLTYFQNEAQLEKSRLLSDRFSAERPKGSFSTLEIQRTEQGDSAMYLCASSGLSLGAGPEFYGYTFGSGTRLTVV.

The sample holds a few counts of this clone. Other DNA sequences of this sample code for an identical CDR3. V is TRBV9 and J is TRBJ1-2, with D unresolved. Germline V gives CDR1 SGDLS, CDR2 YYNGEE. The CDR3 length is 12 residues. The germline V and J ends were trimmed by 4 bases and 0 bases, with 4 bases remaining between them. The CDR3 sequence is CASSPSNYGYTF. As DNA, the CDR3 is TGTGCCAGCAGCCCCTCTAACTATGGCTACACCTTC.

V gene TRBV7-2 combines with J gene TRBJ1-1, with TRBD1 matching over 7 bases. V lost 6 bases and J lost 5; bases outside the gene matches: 3. The CDR3 loop spans 12 amino acids. Looked up from germline, CDR1 is SGHTA and CDR2 is FQGNSA. CDR3 sequence: CASRQGRTEAFF. Written as DNA, the CDR3 is TGTGCCAGCAGACAGGGGAGAACTGAAGCTTTCTTT.

This clone was observed a single time. The J gene is TRBJ1-1, the V gene TRBV19; D is perhaps TRBD1 (6 bases). The CDR3 length is 16 residues. The germline V gene has CDR1 LNHDA and CDR2 SQIVND (reference sequence). V lost 6 bases to trimming and J lost 1 base, with 18 bases between them. The CDR3 protein is CASRSQGNLGNTEAFF. CDR3 sequence (DNA): TGTGCCAGTAGGTCCCAGGGGAACCTCGGGAACACTGAAGCTTTCTTT.

The chain has TRBV7-6 and TRBJ2-7; 11 bases are shared with TRBD2. Germline V gives CDR1 SGHVS, CDR2 FNYEAQ. With V trimmed by 0 bases and J by 6 bases, 13 bases remained unmatched. The CDR3 covers 18 residues. This CDR3 reads CASSLATSGRKGRGEQYF. In nucleotides, the CDR3 is TGTGCCAGCAGCTTAGCAACTAGCGGGAGAAAAGGCAGAGGCGAGCAGTACTTC. Variable domain in full (rest from reference TRBV7-6 and TRBJ2-7): GAGVSQSPRYKVTKRGQDVALRCDPISGHVSLYWYRQALGQGPEFLTYFNYEAQQDKSGLPNDRFSAERPEGSISTLTIQRTEQRDSAMYRCASSLATSGRKGRGEQYFGPGTRLTVT.

The V and J genes are TRBV6-5 and TRBJ2-7, with 8 bases aligning to TRBD2. The CDR3 contains 14 residues. J lost 5 bases, V lost 6 bases, and 9 bases had no gene match. Germline CDR1 reads MNHEY; CDR2 reads SVGAGI. CDR3 coding DNA: TGTGCCAGCAGCTCCGGGAGGGAGGCCAACGAGCAGTACTTC. As protein: CASSSGREANEQYF.

The chain employs TRBV7-2 and TRBJ1-6; the D gene is possibly TRBD1 (6 bases). Germline CDR1 is SGHTA and CDR2 is FQGNSA. This CDR3 region has 15 residues. Trimming pared 7 bases from V and 0 bases from J, leaving 10 bases between. DNA of the CDR3: TGTGCCAGCACAGGGGTGGGCTCCTATAATTCACCCCTCCACTTT. It yields the protein CASTGVGSYNSPLHF.